The 21 T cell receptor beta chains below all came from one sample that was sequenced in a study of blood T cell repertoires in COVID-19. TCRdb keeps only in-frame clones here, not all; method: immunoSEQ multiplex PCR. There are about 75,000 clones in the sample; 74% occur only once, and approximately 2.4% lies in the top ten. Input material: peripheral blood. Receptor source: a human donor with acute or convalescent COVID-19. The donor label of this sample is uncertain.

This chain uses TRBV7-2 with TRBJ2-1, with D unclear. Germline assignment: CDR1 SGHTA and CDR2 FQGNSA. This CDR3 spans 11 amino acids. V was pared by 4 bases and J by 6 bases, with 4 bases between. The CDR3 sequence: CASSSTNEQFF. CDR3 bases: TGTGCCAGCAGCTCTACCAATGAGCAGTTCTTC.

This sequence joins TRBV9 and TRBJ1-2; perhaps TRBD1 as D (5 bases). V lost 3 bases to trimming and J lost 2 bases, with 8 bases between them. Germline CDR1 and CDR2: SGDLS and YYNGEE. The length of the CDR3 is 13 residues. The CDR3 loop is CASSADRNYGYTF. CDR3 nucleotide sequence: TGTGCCAGCAGCGCTGACAGAAACTATGGCTACACCTTC.

The rearrangement uses TRBV28 and TRBJ1-6; 8 bases match TRBD1. Trimming took 7 bases from V and 7 from J; bases not matched to a gene: 12. Germline V gene sequence: CDR1 MDHEN, CDR2 SYDVKM. The CDR3 has 16 amino acids. The CDR3 loop reads CASTRTGSLYNSPLHF. CDR3 in DNA: TGTGCCAGCACCAGGACAGGGAGTTTGTACAATTCACCCCTCCACTTT.

This clone was detected only a few times. CDR3 residues: CASSLAGQAPYEQYF. CDR3 coding DNA: TGTGCCAGCAGCTTAGCGGGACAGGCCCCCTACGAGCAGTACTTC. V gene TRBV7-3 combines with J gene TRBJ2-7, with TRBD1 identical over 8 bases. V lost 2 bases and J lost 2; bases outside the gene matches: 5. The CDR3 sequence is 15 residues long. The germline V gene encodes CDR1 SGHTA and CDR2 FQGTGA.

The chain combines TRBV2 with TRBJ1-5, with unresolved D. Germline V CDR1 and CDR2: SNHLY, FYNNEI. The CDR3 is 16 residues long. Trimming removed 6 bases at V and 0 bases at J, with 15 bases between. The CDR3 bases are TGTGCCAGCAGGGAACGAAGAGACATTAGCAATCAGCCCCAGCATTTT. Translating it yields CASRERRDISNQPQHF.

This chain uses TRBV12-3 or TRBV12-4 with TRBJ2-3; 7 nucleotides match TRBD2. V trimming: 6 bases; J trimming: 5 bases; junction bases outside the gene matches: 5. CDR3 length equals 13 residues. The CDR3 reads CASSSGTIDTQYF. DNA for the CDR3: TGTGCCAGCAGCTCCGGGACTATAGATACGCAGTATTTT.

The chain joins TRBV30 to TRBJ1-5, with D hard to call. CDR1 and CDR2 (germline): GTSNPN, SVGIG (reference sequence). V was pared by 3 bases and J by 7 bases, with 16 bases between. This CDR3 has 14 residues. The CDR3 loop is CAWSYEGSRQPQHF. The CDR3 bases are TGTGCCTGGAGCTACGAGGGCTCAAGACAGCCCCAGCATTTT.

The rearrangement uses TRBV4-3 and TRBJ2-1; 8 nucleotides match TRBD2. The V gene end was trimmed by 3 bases and the J gene end by 6 bases; junction bases not matched to a gene: 19. The CDR3 has 19 residues. Germline V gives CDR1 LGHNA, CDR2 YSLEER. CDR3 in DNA: TGCGCCAGCAGCCAGGCTTTGAGGACGGGAGGGTCGCCTTTCAATGAGCAGTTCTTC. Its translation: CASSQALRTGGSPFNEQFF.

This chain uses TRBV4-1 with TRBJ1-5; D is uncertain. This CDR3 has 16 amino acids. Germline assignment: CDR1 MGHRA and CDR2 YSYEKL. Trimming pared 0 bases from V and 2 bases from J, leaving 11 bases between. CDR3 DNA: TGCGCCAGCAGCCAAGATGCCGGGAGAGGCAATCAGCCCCAGCATTTT. It codes for CASSQDAGRGNQPQHF.

The chain couples TRBV7-9 to TRBJ2-5; 9 positions match TRBD2. The V gene's germline CDR1 is SEHNR and CDR2 FQNEAQ (reference sequence). V lost 1 base and J lost 3; bases outside the gene matches: 0. This CDR3 contains 14 residues. CDR3 bases: TGTGCCAGCAGCTTAGGACTAGCGGAAGAGACCCAGTACTTC. This sequence encodes CASSLGLAEETQYF.

The rearrangement joins TRBV19 to TRBJ2-6; D gene ambiguous. Germline V gene sequence: CDR1 LNHDA, CDR2 SQIVND (reference sequence). This CDR3 region has 17 residues. With 3 bases removed from V and 4 bases from J, the gap between germline ends came to 16 bases. The CDR3, as DNA: TGTGCCAGTAGTATGGCCGAAGGCGGATTAGGGGCCAACGTCCTGACTTTC. Protein product: CASSMAEGGLGANVLTF.

The V and J genes are TRBV7-6 and TRBJ1-1; possible D gene TRBD1, 6 bases. The CDR3 is 13 amino acids. Germline values: CDR1 SGHVS, CDR2 FNYEAQ. The V and J ends lost 5 bases and 1 base respectively, with 8 bases between them. This chain's CDR3 is CASSGDTNTEAFF. CDR3 bases: TGTGCCAGCAGCGGGGACACGAACACTGAAGCTTTCTTT.

The gene calls are TRBV3-1 (or the pseudogene TRBV3-2) and TRBJ2-2; no clear D gene. The CDR3 length is 14 residues. The germline V and J ends were trimmed by 6 bases and 1 base, with 9 bases remaining between them. CDR1 LGHDT and CDR2 YNNKEL come from the germline V gene (reference sequence). This CDR3 reads CASRFSQNTGELFF. CDR3 nucleotide sequence: TGTGCCAGCAGATTTTCCCAGAACACCGGGGAGCTGTTTTTT.

This chain links TRBV19 with TRBJ2-7; 10 nucleotides line up with TRBD1. The V and J ends lost 5 bases and 4 bases, in that order; junction bases with no gene match: 8. Germline CDR1 LNHDA, CDR2 SQIVND (reference sequence). There are 15 residues in the CDR3. The CDR3 nucleotides are TGTGCCAGTAGTCTCAAAGGGGGACAGGGGTACGAGCAGTACTTC. This gives the protein CASSLKGGQGYEQYF.

This clone was found a few times. The chain couples TRBV6-5 to TRBJ2-2; the D is unclear. The V end was cut by 10 bases, the J end by 3 bases, with 12 bases between. Germline CDR1 and CDR2: MNHEY and SVGAGI. The CDR3 is made up of 13 amino acids. DNA of the CDR3: TGTGCCACAAGTTGGGCCCACACCGGGGAGCTGTTTTTT. It codes for CATSWAHTGELFF.

The chain combines TRBV4-3 with TRBJ1-4; possibly TRBD1 for D (5 bases). Germline V gives CDR1 LGHNA, CDR2 YSLEER. The CDR3 covers 15 residues. The V end was cut by 0 bases, the J end by 4 bases, with 9 bases between. The CDR3 DNA sequence: TGCGCCAGCAGCCAAGACGCAGGGTTTAATGAAAAACTGTTTTTT. Its translation is CASSQDAGFNEKLFF.

On this clone: Germline and junction disagree at one end, which may indicate a read error. The chain employs TRBV3-1 (or the pseudogene TRBV3-2) and TRBJ2-1; D is possibly TRBD2 (5 bases). The CDR3 covers 15 residues. The germline gives CDR1 LGHDT, CDR2 YNNKEL (reference sequence). The CDR3 sequence: CASSKEGRTLDEQFF. The CDR3 DNA is TGTGCCAGCAGCAAAGAAGGGCGGACTCTCGATGAGCAGTTCTTC.

V and J are TRBV18 and TRBJ1-6; 8 nucleotides line up with TRBD1. From germline, CDR1 is KGHSH and CDR2 LQKENI. The CDR3 has 15 residues. Trimming cost V 0 bases and J 8 bases; bases outside gene matches: 3. The CDR3 coding sequence is TGTGCCAGCTCACCACCATACAGGGGGGATTCACCCCTCCACTTT. Amino acids: CASSPPYRGDSPLHF.

This sequence joins TRBV30 and TRBJ2-4, with a tentative D call TRBD1 (6 bases). V was cut by 2 bases and J by 6 bases, with 14 bases left in between. This CDR3 contains 14 residues. Germline V gene lookup returns CDR1 GTSNPN and CDR2 SVGIG (reference sequence). The CDR3 protein is CAWSTSLGGNIQYF. CDR3 nucleotide sequence: TGTGCCTGGAGTACTTCACTAGGGGGAAACATTCAGTACTTC.

This chain joins TRBV9 and TRBJ1-1, with D possibly being TRBD1 (6 bases). With 4 bases removed from V and 4 bases from J, the gap between germline ends came to 8 bases. Germline loops: CDR1 SGDLS, CDR2 YYNGEE. The CDR3 runs 12 residues. CDR3 nucleotide sequence: TGTGCCAGCAGCCTGACAGGCACTGAAGCTTTCTTT. As protein: CASSLTGTEAFF.

The chain carries TRBV19 and TRBJ2-2, with D unresolved. V lost 5 bases, J lost 1 base, and 8 bases lay in between. The CDR3 contains 14 residues. Germline V gene lookup returns CDR1 LNHDA and CDR2 SQIVND (reference sequence). The CDR3 region has the DNA TGTGCCAGTAGTGGGCAGCTGAACACCGGGGAGCTGTTTTTT. Its protein is CASSGQLNTGELFF.